A single sample gave rise to the 32 T cell receptor beta chains below, sequenced in a study of blood T cell repertoires in COVID-19. Libraries were prepared by immunoSEQ multiplex PCR; TCRdb keeps only in-frame clonotypes and omits some of them. The table includes about 200,000 clones, around 76% detected once. The sequenced sample was peripheral blood. The receptors stem from a woman aged 55-69 years with COVID-19, enrolled during active disease.

This chain uses TRBV5-1 with TRBJ2-7; perhaps TRBD1 as D (6 bases). This CDR3 is built from 14 residues. V dropped 3 bases and J dropped 5 bases, with 15 bases sitting between them. Germline CDR1 and CDR2: SGHRS and YFSETQ. The CDR3 bases are TGCGCCAGCAGCTGGGGGCAGGGTTCTAACGAGCAGTACGTC. Protein product: CASSWGQGSNEQYV.

This chain uses TRBV24-1 with TRBJ2-2; 7 positions agree with TRBD2. The J segment lost 5 bases and the V segment lost 10 bases, leaving 6 bases of the junction unmatched. Germline V gene lookup returns CDR1 KGHDR and CDR2 SFDVKD. This CDR3 region has 13 residues. CDR3 bases: TGTGCCACTGGGGGAGCGGGGACCGGGGAGCTGTTTTTT. This gives the protein CATGGAGTGELFF.

The rearrangement joins TRBV10-3 to TRBJ2-5; 8 positions match TRBD1. The junction had 14 bases not matched to a gene; V was cut back by 4 bases and J by 1 base. The CDR3 is 18 residues long. CDR1 is ENHRY, CDR2 SYGVKD, per germline. CDR3 loop: CAISVEQGARVGQETQYF. The CDR3 nucleotides read TGTGCCATCAGTGTCGAGCAGGGGGCAAGGGTGGGCCAAGAGACCCAGTACTTC.

The chain has TRBV6-5 and TRBJ1-5; D gene uncertain. The V gene's germline CDR1 is MNHEY and CDR2 SVGAGI. The CDR3 totals 14 residues. Between the trimmed V and J ends, which lost 6 bases and 5 bases, there was a span of 14 bases. The CDR3 DNA reads as TGTGCCAGCAGCCAGGATTCGTTCGATCAGCCCCAGCATTTT. Translation: CASSQDSFDQPQHF.

The chain is built from TRBV7-9 and TRBJ1-6, with D possibly being TRBD1 (5 bases). The CDR3 length is 13 residues. CDR1 is SEHNR, CDR2 FQNEAQ, per germline (reference sequence). The V and J ends lost 6 bases and 8 bases respectively, with 11 bases between them. The CDR3 region is CASSRGRDSPLHF. The CDR3 DNA sequence: TGTGCCAGCAGTCGGGGGAGGGATTCACCCCTCCACTTT.

The chain uses TRBV4-1 and TRBJ2-1, with a possible D match to TRBD2 (6 bases). V lost 0 bases to trimming and J lost 6 bases, with 24 bases between them. The CDR3 spans 19 residues. Per germline, CDR1 MGHRA and CDR2 YSYEKL. This chain's CDR3 is CASSQDRGSGGGSVNEQFF. Here the CDR3 DNA reads TGCGCCAGCAGCCAAGATCGGGGTTCCGGGGGTGGATCCGTCAATGAGCAGTTCTTC.

The CDR3 bases are TGTGCCAGCAGCTTGGGGGACAGGGGGCAGAGGACTGAAGCTTTCTTT. Amino acid sequence: CASSLGDRGQRTEAFF. V and J are TRBV5-4 and TRBJ1-1; 12 bases agree with TRBD1. The V segment lost 0 bases and the J segment 5 bases; nucleotides outside the gene matches: 5. Germline CDR1 and CDR2: SGHNT and YYREEE (reference sequence). This CDR3 comprises 16 residues.

V usage is TRBV3-1 (or the pseudogene TRBV3-2) and J usage is TRBJ2-3; D is perhaps TRBD1 (5 bases). Germline-derived CDR1 and CDR2 are LGHDT and YNNKEL (reference sequence). The V and J ends lost 1 base and 3 bases respectively, with 11 bases between them. This CDR3 is 15 amino acids long. The CDR3 is CASSQAAGSTDTQYF. The CDR3 region has the DNA TGTGCCAGCAGCCAAGCGGCAGGGTCGACAGATACGCAGTATTTT.

The chain employs TRBV9 and TRBJ2-5, with TRBD1 identical over 7 bases. Germline lookup yields CDR1 SGDLS and CDR2 YYNGEE. The CDR3 runs to 14 residues. V lost 4 bases and J lost 2; bases outside the gene matches: 5. CDR3 in DNA: TGTGCCAGCAGCCGAGGACAGGCACAAGAGACCCAGTACTTC. The encoded protein is CASSRGQAQETQYF.

The chain recombines TRBV6-6 with TRBJ2-7; the match to TRBD1 covers 8 bases. Germline V CDR1 and CDR2: MNHNY, SVGAGI (reference sequence). The CDR3 consists of 15 residues. Unmatched junction bases numbered 6, after V lost 2 bases and J lost 3 bases. The CDR3 DNA is TGTGCCAGCAGTTACATACAGGGGGTTAACTACGAGCAGTACTTC. It specifies CASSYIQGVNYEQYF.

This chain connects TRBV19 to TRBJ1-1, with 8 bases lining up with TRBD1. CDR1 and CDR2 (germline): LNHDA, SQIVND (reference sequence). V was pared by 8 bases and J by 9 bases, with 5 bases of the junction left unmatched. The CDR3 runs to 11 residues. CDR3 loop: CASHTGGQAFF. The CDR3 bases are TGTGCCAGTCATACAGGGGGACAAGCTTTCTTT.

This clone appeared a single time. V usage is TRBV6-2 or TRBV6-3 and J usage is TRBJ2-7; perhaps TRBD1 as D (6 bases). The CDR3 spans 14 residues. Per germline, CDR1 MNHEY and CDR2 SVGEGT. V lost 5 bases and J 2 bases, leaving 13 bases between the germline ends. CDR3 protein: CASSVGAGPYEQYF. CDR3 nucleotide sequence: TGTGCCAGCAGTGTGGGGGCAGGGCCCTACGAGCAGTACTTC.

The rearrangement joins TRBV4-1 to TRBJ2-1, with D tentatively TRBD1 (6 bases). Germline CDR1 MGHRA, CDR2 YSYEKL. CDR3 length equals 17 residues. V gave up 0 bases and J gave up 0 bases, with 12 bases separating them. CDR3 bases: TGCGCCAGCAGCCAAGATCCACAGGGTAGCTCCTACAATGAGCAGTTCTTC. The encoded protein is CASSQDPQGSSYNEQFF.

This sequence joins TRBV25-1 and TRBJ1-5, with no clear D. V was pared by 2 bases and J by 1 base, with 6 bases between. Germline CDR1 and CDR2: MGHDK and SYGVNS. The CDR3 contains 14 residues. The CDR3 DNA reads TGTGCCAGCAGTGAACACTCGAGCAATCAGCCCCAGCATTTT. Translating gives CASSEHSSNQPQHF.

This chain joins TRBV15 and TRBJ2-7, with D uncertain. This CDR3 has 16 residues. Germline V CDR1 and CDR2: LNHNV, YYDKDF (reference sequence). V lost 1 base to trimming and J lost 0 bases, with 13 bases between them. CDR3 nucleotide sequence: TGTGCCACCAGCAGAGGCGGCTTCCGTAGCTCCTACGAGCAGTACGTC. It is translated as CATSRGGFRSSYEQYV.

J is TRBJ2-1 and V is TRBV11-2; the D gene is possibly TRBD2 (6 bases). The CDR3 totals 15 residues. The V end was cut by 1 base, the J end by 6 bases, with 13 bases between. Germline lookup yields CDR1 SGHAT and CDR2 FQNNGV. The CDR3 DNA is TGTGCCAGCAGCTTAGCCAGGGCGCGGGGCAATGAGCAGTTCTTC. As protein: CASSLARARGNEQFF.

V is TRBV5-1 and J is TRBJ2-5; D remains ambiguous. Germline-derived CDR1 and CDR2 are SGHRS and YFSETQ. CDR3 length equals 15 residues. Trimming pared 0 bases from V and 1 base from J, leaving 10 bases between. The DNA of the CDR3 is TGCGCCAGCAGCTTGGGCGGAACGCCCCAAGAGACCCAGTACTTC. Encoded protein: CASSLGGTPQETQYF.

This chain links TRBV4-3 with TRBJ2-1, with 11 bases that match TRBD2. The CDR3 has 15 amino acids. The V gene's germline CDR1 is LGHNA and CDR2 YSLEER. The junction had 5 bases not matched to a gene; V was cut back by 0 bases and J by 10 bases. In DNA form, the CDR3 reads TGCGCCAGCAGCCAAGAACTAGCGGGAGTAGGAGAGCAGTTCTTC. Translation: CASSQELAGVGEQFF.

The rearrangement joins TRBV19 to TRBJ2-5; D may be TRBD1 (6 bases). The germline V and J ends were trimmed by 7 bases and 5 bases, with 14 bases remaining between them. Germline CDR1 and CDR2: LNHDA and SQIVND (reference sequence). The CDR3 is 13 residues long. CDR3 DNA sequence: TGTGCCAGTACCCAACAGGGAAAGGAGACCCAGTACTTC. It is translated as CASTQQGKETQYF.

The CDR3 region is CASSYTTGTEAFF. CDR3 in DNA: TGCGCCAGCAGCTATACGACAGGGACTGAAGCTTTCTTT. The chain employs TRBV4-1 and TRBJ1-1; 7 bases map to TRBD1. Germline assignment: CDR1 MGHRA and CDR2 YSYEKL. This CDR3 is built from 13 residues. J gave up 5 bases and V 5 bases, and 5 bases lay outside the gene matches.

The CDR3 DNA reads as TGTGCCAGCAGTTACGAAGGACAGGGGGCGAGGGAAAAACTGTTTTTT. This gives the protein CASSYEGQGAREKLFF. This chain links TRBV6-5 with TRBJ1-4; 11 bases align to TRBD1. Germline V gene data show CDR1 as MNHEY and CDR2 as SVGAGI. This CDR3 has 16 residues. V shed 2 bases and J 8 bases; nucleotides not matched to a gene: 7.

There are a few counts of this clone. The chain joins TRBV14 to TRBJ1-6; TRBD1 agrees at 10 bases. Per the germline V gene, CDR1 is SGHDN and CDR2 is FVKESK. This CDR3 is built from 16 residues. V shed 5 bases, J shed 6 bases, and the junction held 7 bases outside the gene matches. CDR3 loop: CASSFLTGGRNSPLHF. CDR3 nucleotides: TGTGCCAGCAGCTTCTTGACAGGGGGCCGTAATTCACCCCTCCACTTT.

V and J are TRBV28 and TRBJ2-1, with D perhaps TRBD2 (6 bases). The V gene lost 2 bases and the J gene lost 0 bases, with 8 bases spanning the gap. CDR3 length: 15 amino acids. Germline CDR1 reads MDHEN; CDR2 reads SYDVKM. CDR3 region: CASSLGGSSYNEQFF. The CDR3 DNA reads as TGTGCCAGCAGTTTAGGGGGGAGCTCCTACAATGAGCAGTTCTTC. Based on the CDR3 plus reference TRBV28 and TRBJ2-1, the full variable domain is DVKVTQSSRYLVKRTGEKVFLECVQDMDHENMFWYRQDPGLGLRLIYFSYDVKMKEKGDIPEGYSVSREKKERFSLILESASTNQTSMYLCASSLGGSSYNEQFFGPGTRLTVL.

The chain has TRBV28 and TRBJ1-6; D is uncertain. Deletions cut 5 bases from V and 5 bases from J, with 10 bases between. The germline gives CDR1 MDHEN, CDR2 SYDVKM. The CDR3 length is 14 residues. The CDR3 reads CASSPRFDNSPLHF. The CDR3 DNA sequence: TGTGCCAGCAGTCCGCGGTTCGATAATTCACCCCTCCACTTT.

This clone turned up a few times. One end of the junction is discordant with germline, which a read error may explain. This chain uses TRBV5-1 with TRBJ2-1, with D perhaps matching TRBD1 (6 bases). CDR3 length: 14 amino acids. CDR1 and CDR2 from the germline V gene are SGHRS and YFSETQ. This CDR3 is CASRLVTGSGEQFF. The DNA of the CDR3 is TGCGCCAGCAGGTTGGTTACAGGGTCCGGTGAGCAGTTCTTC.

This chain links TRBV5-8 with TRBJ1-2, with TRBD1 matching 9 bases. This CDR3 is built from 14 residues. Germline loops: CDR1 SGHTS, CDR2 YDEGEE. V lost 4 bases, J lost 4 bases, and 5 bases stayed unmatched. The CDR3 nucleotides are TGTGCCAGCAGCGGAACAGGGGGCGTCTATGGCTACACCTTC. Translation gives CASSGTGGVYGYTF.

The rearrangement links TRBV5-4 to TRBJ2-3; 7 nucleotides line up with TRBD2. J gave up 0 bases and V 4 bases, and 2 bases lay outside the gene matches. The CDR3 has 14 amino acids. CDR1 and CDR2 from the germline V gene are SGHNT and YYREEE (reference sequence). CDR3 coding DNA: TGTGCCAGCAGCCTTAGCGGGAGCACAGATACGCAGTATTTT. Translating gives CASSLSGSTDTQYF.

This clone was observed a few times. CDR3 DNA sequence: TGTGCCAGCAGTCAGTCTCTAGAGACCGGGGAGCTGTTTTTT. It translates to CASSQSLETGELFF. The chain employs TRBV6-5 and TRBJ2-2; D unresolved. The CDR3 runs to 14 residues. Trimming cost V 5 bases and J 5 bases, with 12 bases left between them. Germline lookup yields CDR1 MNHEY and CDR2 SVGAGI.

A word on this clone: Other DNA variants within this sample encode the same CDR3. The chain couples TRBV9 to TRBJ1-4; TRBD1 aligns across 8 bases. V trimming: 4 bases; J trimming: 4 bases; junction bases outside the gene matches: 6. The V gene's germline CDR1 is SGDLS and CDR2 YYNGEE. The CDR3 totals 15 residues. Here the CDR3 reads CASSTRTGINEKLFF. Here the CDR3 DNA reads TGTGCCAGCAGCACACGGACAGGGATTAATGAAAAACTGTTTTTT.

The chain combines TRBV19 with TRBJ1-5; D may be TRBD1 (5 bases). Germline values: CDR1 LNHDA, CDR2 SQIVND (reference sequence). CDR3 length: 13 amino acids. Trimming left V 6 bases short and J 4 bases short, with 10 bases between. CDR3 DNA: TGTGCCAGTAGCTGGGGCCTAAATCAGCCCCAGCATTTT. Amino acids: CASSWGLNQPQHF.

The J gene is TRBJ2-1, the V gene TRBV27, with 11 positions matching TRBD2. This CDR3 has 15 residues. Germline CDR1 MNHEY, CDR2 SMNVEV (reference sequence). V trimming: 8 bases; J trimming: 4 bases; junction bases outside the gene matches: 7. The CDR3 protein is CASLRLAGLYNEQFF. CDR3 coding DNA: TGTGCCAGCCTACGACTAGCGGGACTATACAATGAGCAGTTCTTC.

This clone was detected only once. This chain uses TRBV11-1 with TRBJ2-7, with 12 bases identical to TRBD2. CDR3 size: 16 residues. V shed 5 bases and J 4 bases; nucleotides not matched to a gene: 9. In germline, CDR1 is SGHAT, CDR2 FQDESV (reference sequence). The CDR3 region is CASSHRTSGTNYEQYF. Written as DNA, the CDR3 is TGTGCCAGCAGCCACAGGACTAGCGGGACCAATTACGAGCAGTACTTC.